What follows describes a single T cell receptor (beta chain). The CDR3 contains 15 residues. Germline trimming cut 1 base from V and 1 base from J; bases unmatched to any gene: 2. The germline CDR1 and CDR2 sequences are SGDLS and YYNGEE. The sample is drawn from a study of radiation and T cells in renal cell carcinoma. Profiling relied on immunoSEQ multiplex PCR, and the TCRdb table lists in-frame clones only, not all of them. The profile shows over 60,000 clones, over 80% of them singletons. This sample's time point: blood 4 weeks post-SBRT, at nephrectomy. As for treatment: 15 Gy SBRT to primary tumor, nephrectomy 4 weeks later.

The chain links TRBV9 to TRBJ2-3, with TRBD2 matching 8 bases. This sequence was found in a woman aged 55-70 years with renal cell carcinoma. The specimen comprised blood, sampled from a patient whose treatment included radiotherapy and nephrectomy. CDR3 sequence (DNA): TGTGCCAGCAGCGTATCAGCGGGGGGCACAGATACGCAGTATTTT. The encoded protein is CASSVSAGGTDTQYF.